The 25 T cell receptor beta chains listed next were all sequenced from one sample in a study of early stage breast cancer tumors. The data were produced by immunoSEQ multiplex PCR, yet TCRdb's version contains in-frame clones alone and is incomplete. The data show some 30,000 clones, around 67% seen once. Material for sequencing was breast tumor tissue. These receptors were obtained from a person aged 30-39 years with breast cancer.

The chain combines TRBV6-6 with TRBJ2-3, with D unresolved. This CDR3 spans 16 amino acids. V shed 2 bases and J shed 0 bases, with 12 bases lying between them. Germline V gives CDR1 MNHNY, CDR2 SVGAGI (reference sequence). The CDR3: CASSYTTGSSTDTQYF. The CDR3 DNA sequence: TGTGCCAGCAGTTACACGACGGGCAGTAGCACAGATACGCAGTATTTT.

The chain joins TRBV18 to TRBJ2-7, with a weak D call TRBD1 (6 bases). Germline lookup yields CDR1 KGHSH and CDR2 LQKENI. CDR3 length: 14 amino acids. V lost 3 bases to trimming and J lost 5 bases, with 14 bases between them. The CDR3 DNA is TGTGCCAGCTCACCGATGGGGGCCGCTCACGAGCAGTACTTC. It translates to CASSPMGAAHEQYF.

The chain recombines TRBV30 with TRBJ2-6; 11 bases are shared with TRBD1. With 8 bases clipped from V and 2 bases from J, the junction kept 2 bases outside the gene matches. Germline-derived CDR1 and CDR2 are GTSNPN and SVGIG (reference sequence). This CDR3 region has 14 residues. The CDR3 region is CAGQGAAGANVLTF. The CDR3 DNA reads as TGTGCCGGACAGGGGGCGGCTGGGGCCAACGTCCTGACTTTC.

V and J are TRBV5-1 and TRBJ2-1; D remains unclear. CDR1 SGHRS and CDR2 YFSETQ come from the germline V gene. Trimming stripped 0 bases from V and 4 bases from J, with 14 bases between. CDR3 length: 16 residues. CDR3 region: CASSLGDASLYNEQFF. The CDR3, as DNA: TGCGCCAGCAGCTTGGGAGATGCGTCCCTTTACAATGAGCAGTTCTTC.

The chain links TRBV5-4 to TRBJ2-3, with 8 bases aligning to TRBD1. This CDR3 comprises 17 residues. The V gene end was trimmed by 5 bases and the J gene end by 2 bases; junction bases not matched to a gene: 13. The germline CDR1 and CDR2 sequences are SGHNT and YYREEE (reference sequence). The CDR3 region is CASSSEPDRGITDTQYF. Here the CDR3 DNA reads TGTGCCAGCAGTTCCGAGCCCGACAGGGGAATCACAGATACGCAGTATTTT. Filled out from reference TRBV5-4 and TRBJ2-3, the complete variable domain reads ETGVTQSPTHLIKTRGQQVTLRCSSQSGHNTVSWYQQALGQGPQFIFQYYREEENGRGNFPPRFSGLQFPNYSSELNVNALELDDSALYLCASSSEPDRGITDTQYFGPGTRLTVL.

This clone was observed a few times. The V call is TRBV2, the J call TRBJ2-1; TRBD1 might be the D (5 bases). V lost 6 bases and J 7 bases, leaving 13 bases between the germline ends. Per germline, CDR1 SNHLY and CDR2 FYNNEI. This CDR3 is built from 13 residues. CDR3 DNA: TGTGCCAGCAGCTTAACCAGGGATAATGAGCAGTTCTTC. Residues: CASSLTRDNEQFF.

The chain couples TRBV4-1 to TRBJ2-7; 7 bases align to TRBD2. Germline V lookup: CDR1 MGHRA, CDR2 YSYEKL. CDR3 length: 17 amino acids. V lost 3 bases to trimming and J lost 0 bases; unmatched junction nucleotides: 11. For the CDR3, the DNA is TGCGCCAGCAGCCACGAACTGACTAGCCCTACCTCCTACGAGCAGTACTTC. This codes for CASSHELTSPTSYEQYF.

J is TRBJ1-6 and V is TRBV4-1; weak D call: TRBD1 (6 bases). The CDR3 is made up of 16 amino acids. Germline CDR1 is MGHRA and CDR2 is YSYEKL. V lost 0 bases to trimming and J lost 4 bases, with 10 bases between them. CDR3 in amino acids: CASSQDLGQYNSPLHF. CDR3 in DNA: TGCGCCAGCAGCCAAGATCTAGGACAGTATAATTCACCCCTCCACTTT.

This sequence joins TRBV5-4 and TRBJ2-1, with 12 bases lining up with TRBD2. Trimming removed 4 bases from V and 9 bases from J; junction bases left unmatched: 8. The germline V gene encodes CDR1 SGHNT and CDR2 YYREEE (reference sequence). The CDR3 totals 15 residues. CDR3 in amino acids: CASSPTSGSWSEQFF. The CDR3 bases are TGTGCCAGCAGCCCGACTAGCGGGAGCTGGAGTGAGCAGTTCTTC.

The CDR3 reads CASSPDYWAGELFF. The CDR3 region has the DNA TGTGCCAGCAGCCCCGACTACTGGGCCGGGGAGCTGTTTTTT. The chain carries TRBV11-3 and TRBJ2-2, with D perhaps matching TRBD2 (5 bases). Germline V CDR1 and CDR2: SGHNT, YENEEA. The V end was cut by 5 bases, the J end by 6 bases, with 13 bases between. The CDR3 is made up of 14 amino acids.

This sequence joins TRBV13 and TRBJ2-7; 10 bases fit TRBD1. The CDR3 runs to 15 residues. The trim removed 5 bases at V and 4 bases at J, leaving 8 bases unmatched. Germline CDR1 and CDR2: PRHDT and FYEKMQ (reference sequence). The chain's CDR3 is CASSRDRGPGYEQYF. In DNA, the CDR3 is TGTGCCAGCAGCCGAGACAGGGGGCCAGGATACGAGCAGTACTTC.

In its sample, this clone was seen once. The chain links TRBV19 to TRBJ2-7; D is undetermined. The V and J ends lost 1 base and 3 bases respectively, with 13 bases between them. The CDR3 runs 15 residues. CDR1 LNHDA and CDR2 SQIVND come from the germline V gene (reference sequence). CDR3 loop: CASSIGVGYNYEQYF. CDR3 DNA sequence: TGTGCCAGTAGTATAGGAGTTGGCTACAACTACGAGCAGTACTTC.

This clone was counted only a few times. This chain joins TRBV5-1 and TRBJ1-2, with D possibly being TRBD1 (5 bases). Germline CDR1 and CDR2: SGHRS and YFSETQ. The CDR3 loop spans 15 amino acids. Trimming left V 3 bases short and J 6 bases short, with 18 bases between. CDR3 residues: CASSSPGGPHDGYTF. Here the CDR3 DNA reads TGCGCCAGCAGCTCCCCTGGGGGTCCCCATGATGGCTACACCTTC.

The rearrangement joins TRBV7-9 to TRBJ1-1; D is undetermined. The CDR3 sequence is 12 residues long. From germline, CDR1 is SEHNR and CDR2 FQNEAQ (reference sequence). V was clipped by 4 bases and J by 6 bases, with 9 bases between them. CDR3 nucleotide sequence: TGTGCCAGCAGCTACAACGCGGCTGAAGCTTTCTTT. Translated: CASSYNAAEAFF.

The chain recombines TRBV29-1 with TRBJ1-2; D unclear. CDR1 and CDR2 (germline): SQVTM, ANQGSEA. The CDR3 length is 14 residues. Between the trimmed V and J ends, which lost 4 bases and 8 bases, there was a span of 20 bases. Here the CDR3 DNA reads TGCAGCGTTGCCCTGCTTGGGGTCGTTGAGGGCTACACCTTC. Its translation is CSVALLGVVEGYTF.

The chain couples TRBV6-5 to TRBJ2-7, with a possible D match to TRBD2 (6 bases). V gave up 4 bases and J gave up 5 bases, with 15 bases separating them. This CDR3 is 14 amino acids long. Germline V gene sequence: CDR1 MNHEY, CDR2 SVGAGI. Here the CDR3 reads CASSSGGLRHEQYF. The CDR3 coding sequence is TGTGCCAGCAGTTCAGGAGGGTTACGGCACGAGCAGTACTTC.

The CDR3 protein is CASSPGGSSYEQYF. CDR3 nucleotides: TGTGCCAGCAGTCCAGGCGGGAGCTCCTACGAGCAGTACTTC. The genes are TRBV11-2 and TRBJ2-7, with 7 bases aligning to TRBD2. Germline V lookup: CDR1 SGHAT, CDR2 FQNNGV. This CDR3 spans 14 amino acids. V lost 6 bases and J lost 0; bases outside the gene matches: 5.

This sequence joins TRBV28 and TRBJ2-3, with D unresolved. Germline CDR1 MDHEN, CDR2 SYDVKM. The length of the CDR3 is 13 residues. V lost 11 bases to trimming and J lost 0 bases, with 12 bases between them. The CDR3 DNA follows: TGTGCCTCCAAGGGCTCCAGCACAGATACGCAGTATTTT. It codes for CASKGSSTDTQYF.

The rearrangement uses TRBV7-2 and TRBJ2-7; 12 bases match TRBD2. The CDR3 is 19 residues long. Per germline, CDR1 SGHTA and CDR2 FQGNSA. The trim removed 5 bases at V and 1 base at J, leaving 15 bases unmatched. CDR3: CASSTRTSGKRVTSYEQYF. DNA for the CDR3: TGTGCCAGCAGCACCAGGACTAGCGGGAAAAGAGTGACGTCCTACGAGCAGTACTTC.

The CDR3: CASSEQGASQHF. The CDR3 nucleotides read TGTGCCAGCAGCGAACAGGGGGCCTCCCAGCATTTT. This sequence joins TRBV6-1 and TRBJ1-5, with 9 bases that match TRBD1. This CDR3 comprises 12 residues. Germline V gene lookup returns CDR1 MNHNS and CDR2 SASEGT. Losses at the gene ends were 6 bases for V and 11 bases for J; bases not matched to a gene: 5.

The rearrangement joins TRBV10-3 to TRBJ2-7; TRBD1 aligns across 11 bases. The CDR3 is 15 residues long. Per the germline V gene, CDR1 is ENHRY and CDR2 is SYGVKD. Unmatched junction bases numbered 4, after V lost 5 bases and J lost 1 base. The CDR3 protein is CAISRDRGSSYEQYF. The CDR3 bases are TGTGCCATCAGTAGGGACAGGGGGAGTTCCTACGAGCAGTACTTC.

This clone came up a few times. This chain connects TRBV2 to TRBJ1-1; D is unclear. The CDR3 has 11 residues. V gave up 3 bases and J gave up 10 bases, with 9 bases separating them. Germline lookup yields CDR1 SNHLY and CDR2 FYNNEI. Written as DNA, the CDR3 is TGTGCCAGCAGTGACCGGTTTGGAGCTTTCTTT. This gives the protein CASSDRFGAFF.

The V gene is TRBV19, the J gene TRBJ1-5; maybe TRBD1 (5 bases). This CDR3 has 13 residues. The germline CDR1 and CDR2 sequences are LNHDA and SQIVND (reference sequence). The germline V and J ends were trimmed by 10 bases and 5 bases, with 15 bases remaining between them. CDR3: CAIGTGRDQPQHF. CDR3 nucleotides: TGTGCCATCGGGACGGGACGCGATCAGCCCCAGCATTTT.

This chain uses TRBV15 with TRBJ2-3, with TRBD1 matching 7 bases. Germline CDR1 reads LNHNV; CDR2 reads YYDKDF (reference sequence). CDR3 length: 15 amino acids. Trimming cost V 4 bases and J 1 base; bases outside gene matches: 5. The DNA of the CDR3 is TGTGCCACCAGCAACAGGGGCAGGGGCACAGATACGCAGTATTTT. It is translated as CATSNRGRGTDTQYF.

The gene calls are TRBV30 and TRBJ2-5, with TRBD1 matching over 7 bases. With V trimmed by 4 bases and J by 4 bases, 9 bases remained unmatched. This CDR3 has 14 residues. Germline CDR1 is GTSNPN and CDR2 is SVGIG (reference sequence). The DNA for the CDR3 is TGTGCCTGGAAGGGGACAGAACACCTAGAGACCCAGTACTTC. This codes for CAWKGTEHLETQYF.